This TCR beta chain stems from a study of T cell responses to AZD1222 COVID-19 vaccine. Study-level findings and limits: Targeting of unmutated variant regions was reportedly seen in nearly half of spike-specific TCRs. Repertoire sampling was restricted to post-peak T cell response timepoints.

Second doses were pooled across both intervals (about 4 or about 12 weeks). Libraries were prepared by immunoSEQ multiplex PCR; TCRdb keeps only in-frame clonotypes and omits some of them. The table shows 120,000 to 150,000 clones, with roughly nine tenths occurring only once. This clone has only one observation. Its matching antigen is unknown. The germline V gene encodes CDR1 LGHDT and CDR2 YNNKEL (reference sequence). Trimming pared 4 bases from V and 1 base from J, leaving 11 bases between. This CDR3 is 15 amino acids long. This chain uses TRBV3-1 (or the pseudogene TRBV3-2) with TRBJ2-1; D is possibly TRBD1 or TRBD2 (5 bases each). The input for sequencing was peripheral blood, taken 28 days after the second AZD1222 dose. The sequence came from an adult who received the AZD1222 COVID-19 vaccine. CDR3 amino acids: CASSPPGRSYNEQFF. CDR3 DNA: TGTGCCAGCAGCCCCCCGGGACGGTCCTACAATGAGCAGTTCTTC.